Presented here are 12 T cell receptor beta chains from one specimen sequenced in a study of cytomegalovirus exposure and HLA in healthy donors. 13 Jbeta primers and 60 Vbeta primers were used for the PCR. Sequenced by immunoSEQ multiplex PCR; TCRdb stores in-frame clones only, minus some. The sample has about 50,000 clones. Sequenced input: PBMCs. The receptors were sampled from a young woman in good health and CMV-seronegative.

The rearrangement uses TRBV18 and TRBJ2-7; TRBD1 aligns across 9 bases. The CDR3 consists of 15 residues. Germline values: CDR1 KGHSH, CDR2 LQKENI. Losses at the gene ends were 4 bases for V and 3 bases for J; bases not matched to a gene: 7. DNA for the CDR3: TGTGCCAGCTCACGGGTGCCGGGACAGGGCTACGAGCAGTACTTC. The encoded protein is CASSRVPGQGYEQYF.

The chain has TRBV19 and TRBJ1-5; weak D call: TRBD1 (5 bases). The CDR3 covers 13 residues. CDR1 and CDR2 (germline): LNHDA, SQIVND (reference sequence). Between the trimmed V and J ends, which lost 5 bases and 9 bases, there was a span of 14 bases. For the CDR3, the DNA is TGTGCCAGTAGTGCAGGGCTGCTGTGGCCCCAGCATTTT. Translating gives CASSAGLLWPQHF.

The CDR3 DNA is TGTGCCAGCAGAAGACTAGCGGGAGTAACAGATACGCAGTATTTT. This encodes CASRRLAGVTDTQYF. The J gene is TRBJ2-3, the V gene TRBV7-9; 12 bases map to TRBD2. Per the germline V gene, CDR1 is SEHNR and CDR2 is FQNEAQ (reference sequence). V dropped 6 bases and J dropped 3; count of bases not matched to a gene: 4. The length of the CDR3 is 15 residues.

The chain recombines TRBV25-1 with TRBJ2-7; TRBD1 matches 9 bases. CDR1 and CDR2 (germline): MGHDK, SYGVNS. J gave up 2 bases and V 8 bases, and 7 bases lay outside the gene matches. The CDR3 has 14 amino acids. CDR3 sequence (DNA): TGTGCCAGCCGGGACAGGGAGGTCCCCTACGAGCAGTACTTC. Residues: CASRDREVPYEQYF.

The chain has TRBV5-1 and TRBJ2-5; perhaps TRBD1 as D (5 bases). This CDR3 is 16 amino acids long. V lost 7 bases, J lost 7 bases, and 26 bases lay in between. CDR1 is SGHRS, CDR2 YFSETQ, per germline. This CDR3 is CASCQGGTKIDTTQYF. The CDR3 coding sequence is TGCGCCAGCTGCCAGGGTGGTACGAAAATCGACACGACCCAGTACTTC.

Details on this clone: Germline and junction disagree at one end, which may indicate a read error. The sample has other DNA sequences that encode this CDR3 too. The V and J genes are TRBV10-1 and TRBJ1-6, with D perhaps TRBD1 (6 bases). Looked up from germline, CDR1 is WNHNN and CDR2 is SYGVQD (reference sequence). The CDR3 covers 19 residues. The CDR3 loop reads CASSESKVVGGAWNSPLHF. Here the CDR3 DNA reads TGCGCCAGCAGTGAGTCGAAGGTTGTGGGGGGGGCGTGGAATTCACCCCTACACTTT.

On this clone itself: A read error may account for a junction end that differs from germline. This chain uses TRBV7-9 with TRBJ2-3; 12 bases line up with TRBD2. The germline V gene has CDR1 SEHNR and CDR2 FQNEAQ (reference sequence). CDR3 length: 15 residues. CDR3 DNA sequence: TGTGCCAGCAGCTTATCACTAGCGGGGGGCCCACAACGGCATTTT. Translated, it gives CASSLSLAGGPQRHF.

The rearrangement links TRBV5-1 to TRBJ2-7; 7 positions match TRBD1. The CDR3 consists of 13 residues. Germline V CDR1 and CDR2: SGHRS, YFSETQ. With 4 bases clipped from V and 5 bases from J, the junction kept 6 bases outside the gene matches. CDR3 coding DNA: TGCGCCAGCAGCCGCGACAGGGTCGACGAGCAGTACTTC. Translating gives CASSRDRVDEQYF.

This chain joins TRBV5-4 and TRBJ2-7, with D uncertain. This CDR3 spans 16 amino acids. Germline CDR1 SGHNT, CDR2 YYREEE (reference sequence). The ends were cut back, 0 bases at V and 3 bases at J, with 16 bases in the middle. The CDR3 sequence is CASSLGLRASYYEQYF. In nucleotides, the CDR3 is TGTGCCAGCAGCTTGGGGTTGCGAGCGAGTTACTACGAGCAGTACTTC.

The chain carries TRBV11-3 and TRBJ2-5; D is perhaps TRBD1 (5 bases). With 4 bases removed from V and 0 bases from J, the gap between germline ends came to 12 bases. The CDR3 sequence is 15 residues long. CDR1 is SGHNT, CDR2 YENEEA, per germline. The CDR3 loop reads CASSSMTEYQETQYF. In DNA, the CDR3 is TGTGCCAGCAGCTCGATGACAGAGTACCAAGAGACCCAGTACTTC.

The chain has TRBV29-1 and TRBJ2-3; unclear D gene. Looked up from germline, CDR1 is SQVTM and CDR2 is ANQGSEA. This CDR3 contains 13 residues. Trimming stripped 3 bases from V and 2 bases from J, with 9 bases between. The CDR3 spells CSVDPDITDTQYF. CDR3 coding DNA: TGCAGCGTTGATCCAGACATCACAGATACGCAGTATTTT.

The chain links TRBV29-1 to TRBJ2-3; 12 nucleotides match TRBD2. The germline V gene has CDR1 SQVTM and CDR2 ANQGSEA. With 5 bases clipped from V and 2 bases from J, the junction kept 2 bases outside the gene matches. This CDR3 comprises 14 residues. The CDR3 sequence: CSVRTSGATDTQYF. Written as DNA, the CDR3 is TGCAGCGTTAGGACTAGCGGGGCCACAGATACGCAGTATTTT.